Listed here are 3 T cell receptor beta chains from one sample, sequenced in a study of patients and donors after allogeneic stem cell transplantation. One entry per CDR3 protein results from TCRdb running MiXCR on the RT-PCR reads. The table lists 200,000 to 250,000 distinct CDR3 sequences, more than 35% of them singletons. Specimen: blood, either unsorted or a sorted T cell fraction (not recorded which). The receptors come from a human donor who was either an allogeneic HSCT recipient or a stem cell or donor lymphocyte infusion donor (not recorded which). It is not recorded whose cells these are; they may come from a transplant donor.

This clonotype was picked up a small number of times. J is TRBJ2-5 and V is TRBV28, with D possibly TRBD2 on 5 matching bases. V lost 2 bases, J lost 1 base, and 14 bases lay in between. The V gene's germline CDR1 is MDHEN and CDR2 SYDVKM. This CDR3 spans 16 amino acids. CDR3 nucleotide sequence: TGTGCCAGCAGTTTACGCCTAGCCTTGGTCCAAGAGACCCAGTACTTC. Amino acids: CASSLRLALVQETQYF. Full variable domain (remainder filled in from reference TRBV28 and TRBJ2-5): DVKVTQSSRYLVKRTGEKVFLECVQDMDHENMFWYRQDPGLGLRLIYFSYDVKMKEKGDIPEGYSVSREKKERFSLILESASTNQTSMYLCASSLRLALVQETQYFGPGTRLLVL.

This clonotype was counted a single time. The V call is TRBV29-1, the J call TRBJ2-1; 16 bases line up with TRBD2. Germline CDR1 SQVTM, CDR2 ANQGSEA. Trimming at V came to 7 bases and at J to 0 bases, leaving 12 bases not matched to a gene. CDR3 length: 19 residues. CDR3 nucleotides: TGCAGCGCCCTACAGGGACTAGCGGGGGGGCCGAGCTCCTACAATGAGCAGTTCTTC. Translated, it gives CSALQGLAGGPSSYNEQFF.

The chain joins TRBV5-1 to TRBJ1-4; a possible D gene is TRBD1 (5 bases). This CDR3 has 15 residues. From germline, CDR1 is SGHRS and CDR2 YFSETQ. V was shortened by 0 bases and J by 6 bases, with 12 bases between the two germline ends. The DNA of the CDR3 is TGCGCCAGCAGCTTGGGACAGCATAATTATGAAAAACTGTTTTTT. Its protein product is CASSLGQHNYEKLFF.